The entry that follows covers one TCR beta chain sequence. The antigen is not known. Germline CDR1 reads SEHNR; CDR2 reads FQNEAQ (reference sequence). V lost 5 bases, J lost 0 bases, and 17 bases lay in between. CDR3 length: 17 amino acids. Roughly 92,000 TCR templates per sample were assayed. Assay used: immunoSEQ multiplex PCR; TCRdb lists only in-frame clones, some missing. The sample has roughly 40,000 clones, more than 80% seen once. The source of the sample is a study of siplizumab effects on memory and regulatory T cells. Findings of the study overall: The authors did not confirm suppressive function in proliferating Tregs from siplizumab cultures.

Source material: naive CD4+ T cells sorted from blood. This sequence originates from a human donor in good health. The genes are TRBV7-9 and TRBJ1-5, with TRBD1 as a possible D gene (5 bases). The CDR3 here is CASSPDPGTYSNQPQHF. DNA for the CDR3: TGTGCCAGCAGCCCCGATCCCGGGACTTATAGCAATCAGCCCCAGCATTTT.